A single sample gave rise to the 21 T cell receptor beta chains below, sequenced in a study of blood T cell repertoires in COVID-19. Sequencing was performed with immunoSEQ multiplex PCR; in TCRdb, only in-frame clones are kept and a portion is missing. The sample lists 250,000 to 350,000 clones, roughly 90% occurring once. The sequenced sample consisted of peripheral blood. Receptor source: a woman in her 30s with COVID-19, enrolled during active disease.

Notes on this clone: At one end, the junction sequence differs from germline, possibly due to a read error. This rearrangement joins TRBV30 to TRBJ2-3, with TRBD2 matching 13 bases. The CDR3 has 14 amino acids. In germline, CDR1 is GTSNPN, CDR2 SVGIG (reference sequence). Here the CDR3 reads CAGGLAGRTDTQYF. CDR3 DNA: TGTGCCGGGGGACTAGCGGGACGCACGGATACGCAGTATTTT.

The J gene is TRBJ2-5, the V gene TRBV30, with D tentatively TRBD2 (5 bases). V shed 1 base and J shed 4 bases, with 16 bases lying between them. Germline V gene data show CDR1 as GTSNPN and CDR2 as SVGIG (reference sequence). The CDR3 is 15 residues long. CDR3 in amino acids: CAWSATGMAGETQYF. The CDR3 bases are TGTGCCTGGAGTGCGACCGGGATGGCGGGAGAGACCCAGTACTTC.

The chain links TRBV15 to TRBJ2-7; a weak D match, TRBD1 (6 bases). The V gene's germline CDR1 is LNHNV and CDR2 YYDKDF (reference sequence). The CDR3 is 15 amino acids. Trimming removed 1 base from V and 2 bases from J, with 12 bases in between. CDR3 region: CATSRGAGVTYEQYF. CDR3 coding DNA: TGTGCCACCAGCAGAGGCGCAGGGGTCACCTACGAGCAGTACTTC.

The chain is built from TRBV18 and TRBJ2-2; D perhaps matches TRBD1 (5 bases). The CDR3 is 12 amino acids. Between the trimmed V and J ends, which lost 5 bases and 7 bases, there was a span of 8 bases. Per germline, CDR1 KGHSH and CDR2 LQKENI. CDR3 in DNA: TGTGCCAGCTCAACAGGCGGCGGGGAGCTGTTTTTT. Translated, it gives CASSTGGGELFF.

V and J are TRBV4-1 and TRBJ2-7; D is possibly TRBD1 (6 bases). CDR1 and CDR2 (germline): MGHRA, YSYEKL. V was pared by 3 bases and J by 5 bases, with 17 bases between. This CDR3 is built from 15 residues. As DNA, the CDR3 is TGCGCCAGCAGCCAGGTACAGGGACAAGTCCACGAGCAGTACTTC. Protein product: CASSQVQGQVHEQYF.

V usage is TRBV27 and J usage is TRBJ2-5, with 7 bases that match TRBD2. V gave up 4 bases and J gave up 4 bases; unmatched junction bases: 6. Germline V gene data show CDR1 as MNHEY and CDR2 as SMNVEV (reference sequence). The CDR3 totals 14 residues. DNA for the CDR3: TGTGCCAGCAGTTCTGACTGGGGGGGAGAGACCCAGTACTTC. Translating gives CASSSDWGGETQYF.

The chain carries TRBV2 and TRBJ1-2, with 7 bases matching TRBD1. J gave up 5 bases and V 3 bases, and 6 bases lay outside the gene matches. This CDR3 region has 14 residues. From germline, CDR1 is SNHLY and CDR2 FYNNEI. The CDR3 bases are TGTGCCAGCAGTGAGGCAGGGGGTGCATATGGCTACACCTTC. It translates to CASSEAGGAYGYTF.

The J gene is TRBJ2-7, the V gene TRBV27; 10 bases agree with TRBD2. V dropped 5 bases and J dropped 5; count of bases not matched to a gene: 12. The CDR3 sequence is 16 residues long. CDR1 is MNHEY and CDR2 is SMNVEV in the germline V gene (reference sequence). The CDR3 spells CASSLSAGGPSDEQYF. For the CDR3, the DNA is TGTGCCAGCAGTCTGTCAGCGGGAGGGCCATCTGACGAGCAGTACTTC.

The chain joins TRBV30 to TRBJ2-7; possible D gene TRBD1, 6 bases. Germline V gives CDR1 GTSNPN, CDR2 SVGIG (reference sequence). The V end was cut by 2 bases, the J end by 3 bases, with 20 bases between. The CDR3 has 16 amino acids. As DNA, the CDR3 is TGTGCCTGGAGTCCAACTAGTCCGGGACAAGTCTACGAGCAGTACTTC. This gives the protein CAWSPTSPGQVYEQYF.

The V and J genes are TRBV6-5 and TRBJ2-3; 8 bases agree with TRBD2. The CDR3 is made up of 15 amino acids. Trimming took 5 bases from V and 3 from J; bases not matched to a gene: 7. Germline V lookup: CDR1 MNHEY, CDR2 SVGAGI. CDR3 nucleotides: TGTGCCAGCAGTCCCCTGGGCGGGGGGACAGATACGCAGTATTTT. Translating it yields CASSPLGGGTDTQYF.

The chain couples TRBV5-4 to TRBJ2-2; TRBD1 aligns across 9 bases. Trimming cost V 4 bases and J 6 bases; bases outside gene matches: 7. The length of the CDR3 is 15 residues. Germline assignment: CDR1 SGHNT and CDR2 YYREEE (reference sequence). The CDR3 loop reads CASSPGGQGSGELFF. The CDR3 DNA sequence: TGTGCCAGCAGCCCGGGGGGACAGGGATCCGGGGAGCTGTTTTTT.

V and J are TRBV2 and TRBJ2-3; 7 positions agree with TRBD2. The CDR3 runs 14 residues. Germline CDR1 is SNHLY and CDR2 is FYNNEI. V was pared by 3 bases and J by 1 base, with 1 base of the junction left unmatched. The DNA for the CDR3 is TGTGCCAGCAGTGATACTAGCGGCACAGATACGCAGTATTTT. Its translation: CASSDTSGTDTQYF.

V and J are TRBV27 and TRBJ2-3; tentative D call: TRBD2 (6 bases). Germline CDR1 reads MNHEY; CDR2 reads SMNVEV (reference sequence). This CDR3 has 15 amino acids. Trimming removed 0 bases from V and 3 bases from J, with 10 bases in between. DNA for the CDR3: TGTGCCAGCAGTTTATCTCGTGGGAGGACAGATACGCAGTATTTT. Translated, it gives CASSLSRGRTDTQYF.

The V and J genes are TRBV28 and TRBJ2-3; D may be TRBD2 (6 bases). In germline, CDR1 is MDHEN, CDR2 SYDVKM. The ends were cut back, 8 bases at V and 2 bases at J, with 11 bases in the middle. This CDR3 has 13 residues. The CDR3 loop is CASYGSPTDTQYF. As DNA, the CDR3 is TGTGCCAGCTACGGGAGCCCCACAGATACGCAGTATTTT.

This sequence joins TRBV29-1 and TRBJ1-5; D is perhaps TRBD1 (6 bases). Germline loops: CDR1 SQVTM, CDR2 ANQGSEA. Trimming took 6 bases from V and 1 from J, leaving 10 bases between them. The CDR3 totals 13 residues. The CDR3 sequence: CSVSRGSNQPQHF. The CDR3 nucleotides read TGCAGCGTCTCGAGGGGGAGCAATCAGCCCCAGCATTTT.

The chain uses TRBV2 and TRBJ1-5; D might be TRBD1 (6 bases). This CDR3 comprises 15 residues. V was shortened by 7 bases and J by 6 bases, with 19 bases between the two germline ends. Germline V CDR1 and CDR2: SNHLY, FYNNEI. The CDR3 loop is CASTSNRGRGQPQHF. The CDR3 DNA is TGTGCCAGCACCTCGAATAGGGGCAGGGGTCAGCCCCAGCATTTT.

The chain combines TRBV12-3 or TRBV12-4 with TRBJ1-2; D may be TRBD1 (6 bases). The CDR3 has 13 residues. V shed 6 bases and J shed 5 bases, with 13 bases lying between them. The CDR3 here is CASSPGAVYGYTF. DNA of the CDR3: TGTGCCAGCAGCCCAGGGGCAGTTTATGGCTACACCTTC.

The CDR3 here is CASRDRNYEQYF. For the CDR3, the DNA is TGTGCCAGCAGGGACAGGAATTACGAGCAGTACTTC. V gene TRBV11-2 combines with J gene TRBJ2-7, with 7 bases matching TRBD1. The V gene's germline CDR1 is SGHAT and CDR2 FQNNGV. Germline trimming cut 6 bases from V and 4 bases from J; bases unmatched to any gene: 3. This CDR3 spans 12 amino acids.

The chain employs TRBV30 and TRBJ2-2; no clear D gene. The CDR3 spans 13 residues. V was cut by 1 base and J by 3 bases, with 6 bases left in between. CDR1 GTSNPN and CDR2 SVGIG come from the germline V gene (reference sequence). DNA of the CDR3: TGTGCCTGGAGTGCGGGTTACACCGGGGAGCTGTTTTTT. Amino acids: CAWSAGYTGELFF.

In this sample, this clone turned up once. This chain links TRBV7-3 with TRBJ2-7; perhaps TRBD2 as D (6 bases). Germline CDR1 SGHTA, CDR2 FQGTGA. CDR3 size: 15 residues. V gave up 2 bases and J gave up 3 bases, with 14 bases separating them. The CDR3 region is CASSLAAGRGYEQYF. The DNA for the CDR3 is TGTGCCAGCAGCTTAGCCGCGGGAAGGGGCTACGAGCAGTACTTC.

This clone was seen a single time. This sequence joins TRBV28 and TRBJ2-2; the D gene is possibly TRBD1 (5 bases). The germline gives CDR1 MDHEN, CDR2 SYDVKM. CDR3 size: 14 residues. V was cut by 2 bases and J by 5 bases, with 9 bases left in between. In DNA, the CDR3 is TGTGCCAGCAGTTTAAGAACAGGTACCGGGGAGCTGTTTTTT. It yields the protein CASSLRTGTGELFF.